These 5 T cell receptor beta chains were sequenced from one sample in a study of blood T cell repertoires in COVID-19. The protocol was immunoSEQ multiplex PCR, while the TCRdb copy is restricted to in-frame clones and leaves out a portion. The profile shows approximately 280,000 clones, around 89% of them singletons. The material sequenced was peripheral blood. The receptors stem from a man aged 40-55 years with acute or convalescent COVID-19.

This chain joins TRBV5-6 and TRBJ2-1; 11 nucleotides line up with TRBD1. V dropped 2 bases and J dropped 4; count of bases not matched to a gene: 2. The CDR3 is 15 residues long. Germline V gene lookup returns CDR1 SGHDT and CDR2 YYEEEE. The CDR3 loop reads CASSFGTGGYNEQFF. CDR3 nucleotides: TGTGCCAGCAGCTTTGGGACAGGGGGTTACAATGAGCAGTTCTTC.

The V gene is TRBV7-9, the J gene TRBJ1-2; TRBD1 matches 9 bases. With V trimmed by 4 bases and J by 8 bases, 5 bases remained unmatched. The CDR3 is 13 residues long. CDR1 is SEHNR and CDR2 is FQNEAQ in the germline V gene (reference sequence). The CDR3 is CASSSRQGEGYTF. The CDR3 DNA follows: TGTGCCAGCAGCTCTAGACAGGGGGAAGGCTACACCTTC. Full variable domain (remainder filled in from reference TRBV7-9 and TRBJ1-2): DTGVSQNPRHKITKRGQNVTFRCDPISEHNRLYWYRQTLGQGPEFLTYFQNEAQLEKSRLLSDRFSAERPKGSFSTLEIQRTEQGDSAMYLCASSSRQGEGYTFGSGTRLTVV.

The CDR3 DNA follows: TGTGCCAGCAAGGCGGGGACCAACACCGGGGAGCTGTTTTTT. Amino acids: CASKAGTNTGELFF. The rearrangement uses TRBV9 and TRBJ2-2; D perhaps matches TRBD2 (6 bases). CDR3 length: 14 amino acids. The germline V gene encodes CDR1 SGDLS and CDR2 YYNGEE. Trimming left V 6 bases short and J 2 bases short, with 11 bases between. Drawing the rest from reference TRBV9 and TRBJ2-2, the complete variable domain is DSGVTQTPKHLITATGQRVTLRCSPRSGDLSVYWYQQSLDQGLQFLIQYYNGEERAKGNILERFSAQQFPDLHSELNLSSLELGDSALYFCASKAGTNTGELFFGEGSRLTVL.

The chain links TRBV6-5 to TRBJ2-3, with 7 nucleotides matching TRBD1. V lost 6 bases and J lost 0; bases outside the gene matches: 6. In germline, CDR1 is MNHEY, CDR2 SVGAGI. The CDR3 is 15 residues long. In nucleotides, the CDR3 is TGTGCCAGCAGAAAATTGGGACAGAGCACAGATACGCAGTATTTT. Its protein is CASRKLGQSTDTQYF.

The chain uses TRBV13 and TRBJ1-2; TRBD1 agrees at 8 bases. Per germline, CDR1 PRHDT and CDR2 FYEKMQ (reference sequence). The CDR3 is 16 amino acids. Trimming at V came to 4 bases and at J to 2 bases, leaving 9 bases not matched to a gene. CDR3 residues: CASSSPARGLNYGYTF. CDR3 DNA: TGTGCCAGCAGCTCACCTGCCAGGGGGCTAAACTATGGCTACACCTTC.